The rows below give T cell receptor beta chains drawn from one sample of a study of cytomegalovirus exposure and HLA in healthy donors. Sequencing was performed with immunoSEQ multiplex PCR; in TCRdb, only in-frame clones are kept and a portion is missing. The sample has fewer than 350,000 clones, around 90% seen once. Sequencing was performed on PBMCs. The source of these receptors is a woman aged 18 to 35 in good health and CMV-seronegative. Both conserved end residues are part of each CDR3. The D gene is left open where the match is weak.

TRBV5-6	TRBJ1-2	.	CASSLRGDEGYTF	TGTGCCAGCAGCTTGCGGGGTGATGAAGGCTACACCTTC
TRBV19	TRBJ1-2	TRBD1	CASRRGRGVYGYTF	TGTGCCAGTAGGCGGGGCAGGGGGGTCTATGGCTACACCTTC
TRBV9	TRBJ2-7	.	CASSPRQSSYEQYF	TGTGCCAGCAGCCCGCGACAGTCCTCCTACGAGCAGTACTTC
TRBV11-2	TRBJ2-3	.	CASRPSGSSTDTQYF	TGTGCCAGCAGACCGAGCGGTTCTAGCACAGATACGCAGTATTTT
TRBV7-9	TRBJ2-5	.	CASSPGLGTQYF	TGTGCCAGCAGCCCGGGTTTGGGGACCCAGTACTTC
TRBV2	TRBJ2-7	TRBD1	CASRDRTGDTYEQYF	TGTGCCAGCAGGGATCGGACAGGCGACACCTACGAGCAGTACTTC
TRBV7-6	TRBJ2-3	.	CASSPGPDTQYF	TGTGCCAGCAGCCCAGGGCCAGATACGCAGTATTTT
TRBV29-1	TRBJ2-3	TRBD1	CSVGQGTDTQYF	TGCAGCGTAGGACAGGGCACAGATACGCAGTATTTT
TRBV14	TRBJ2-1	TRBD1	CASSQVGTGSVGEQFF	TGTGCCAGCAGCCAAGTGGGGACAGGGTCTGTGGGTGAGCAGTTCTTC
TRBV9	TRBJ1-1	TRBD1	CASSAGTGGTFVTEAFF	TGTGCCAGCAGCGCCGGGACAGGGGGTACTTTCGTCACTGAAGCTTTCTTT
TRBV4-1	TRBJ2-1	TRBD2	CASSQFIPSGSSYNEQFF	TGCGCCAGCAGCCAATTTATCCCTAGCGGCAGCTCCTACAATGAGCAGTTCTTC
TRBV2	TRBJ1-4	TRBD1	CASSGPRDRGEEKLFF	TGTGCCAGCAGTGGTCCCCGGGACAGGGGGGAAGAAAAACTGTTTTTT